Each of the 23 T cell receptor beta chains below was sequenced from the same sample in a study of OX40 agonist ivuxolimab in advanced cancers. Data came from immunoSEQ multiplex PCR; TCRdb stores just in-frame clones and leaves some out. The table records 6,500 to 9,000 clones, roughly 87% of them present only once. The sample here was CD4+ or CD8+ T cells sorted from blood, taken in a trial of the OX40 agonist ivuxolimab. These receptors were taken from an adult with an advanced solid tumor such as melanoma, head and neck, liver or kidney cancer.

The V and J genes are TRBV5-1 and TRBJ1-5; D unresolved. This CDR3 is built from 15 residues. Trimming removed 0 bases from V and 6 bases from J, with 13 bases in between. CDR1 is SGHRS, CDR2 YFSETQ, per germline. The DNA for the CDR3 is TGCGCCAGCAGCTTGGAGCCCGGGTTTGGTCAGCCCCAGCATTTT. This translates into CASSLEPGFGQPQHF.

The gene calls are TRBV4-2 and TRBJ1-5; D not resolved. The CDR3 length is 14 residues. Germline-derived CDR1 and CDR2 are LGHNA and YNFKEQ. V lost 0 bases to trimming and J lost 4 bases, with 7 bases between them. Written as DNA, the CDR3 is TGTGCCAGCAGCCAAGAAAAAGGGAATCAGCCCCAGCATTTT. It encodes CASSQEKGNQPQHF.

The chain's CDR3 is CASIDRGVSYTDTQYF. CDR3 nucleotides: TGTGCCAGCATAGACAGAGGGGTATCCTACACAGATACGCAGTATTTT. The rearrangement links TRBV7-9 to TRBJ2-3; possibly TRBD1 or TRBD2 for D (5 bases each). The germline V and J ends were trimmed by 7 bases and 2 bases, with 19 bases remaining between them. Germline V CDR1 and CDR2: SEHNR, FQNEAQ (reference sequence). The CDR3 length is 16 residues.

This clone was observed once. This chain links TRBV5-1 with TRBJ2-3; D is unclear. Trimming pared 2 bases from V and 0 bases from J, leaving 4 bases between. Germline V CDR1 and CDR2: SGHRS, YFSETQ. The CDR3 totals 13 residues. Written as DNA, the CDR3 is TGCGCCAGCAGCTTTGAGAGCACAGATACGCAGTATTTT. Its translation is CASSFESTDTQYF.

The chain uses TRBV28 and TRBJ2-3; TRBD1 or TRBD2 may be the D gene (5 bases each). Germline CDR1 MDHEN, CDR2 SYDVKM. The V end lost 2 bases, the J end lost 6 bases, and 12 bases lay between the germline ends. The length of the CDR3 is 14 residues. CDR3 residues: CASSLVGTTDTQYF. The CDR3 nucleotides read TGTGCCAGCAGTTTAGTAGGGACCACGGATACGCAGTATTTT.

The CDR3 region is CAWGLANEQFF. CDR3 coding DNA: TGTGCCTGGGGACTAGCGAATGAGCAGTTCTTC. The chain is built from TRBV30 and TRBJ2-1; 9 bases match TRBD2. The V and J ends lost 5 bases and 7 bases, in that order; junction bases with no gene match: 0. Per the germline V gene, CDR1 is GTSNPN and CDR2 is SVGIG (reference sequence). CDR3 length: 11 residues. Using reference TRBV30 and TRBJ2-1 for the parts outside the CDR3, the full variable domain is SQTIHQWPATLVQPVGSPLSLECTVEGTSNPNLYWYRQAAGRGLQLLFYSVGIGQISSEVPQNLSASRPQDRQFILSSKKLLLSDSGFYLCAWGLANEQFFGPGTRLTVL.

The chain has TRBV29-1 and TRBJ1-2; the match to TRBD1 covers 11 bases. CDR1 SQVTM and CDR2 ANQGSEA come from the germline V gene. Trimming took 6 bases from V and 4 from J; bases not matched to a gene: 1. This CDR3 is 12 amino acids long. CDR3 DNA sequence: TGCAGCGTAGGGACAGGGGGCTATGGCTACACCTTC. It translates to CSVGTGGYGYTF.

The chain uses TRBV4-2 and TRBJ1-2; no firm D call. The CDR3 length is 15 residues. From germline, CDR1 is LGHNA and CDR2 YNFKEQ. Trimming removed 4 bases at V and 8 bases at J, with 20 bases between. CDR3 coding DNA: TGTGCCAGCAGCCCGGAATTGGGTTGGTCCTCCGGCTACACCTTC. As protein: CASSPELGWSSGYTF.

The chain joins TRBV7-2 to TRBJ2-1; 7 positions match TRBD2. Germline loops: CDR1 SGHTA, CDR2 FQGNSA. V gave up 5 bases and J gave up 12 bases; unmatched junction bases: 13. CDR3 length: 14 amino acids. DNA of the CDR3: TGTGCCAGCAGCCCGGTGGGGAGCGGGATGGCGCAGTTCTTC. This codes for CASSPVGSGMAQFF.

The chain links TRBV7-6 to TRBJ2-7; no clear D. Germline V gene data show CDR1 as SGHVS and CDR2 as FNYEAQ. The CDR3 contains 13 residues. With 8 bases removed from V and 4 bases from J, the gap between germline ends came to 15 bases. CDR3 coding DNA: TGTGCCAGCGGGGTGGGGAAAAATTACGAGCAGTACTTC. Protein sequence: CASGVGKNYEQYF.

The CDR3 reads CASSVVETDTQYF. The CDR3 nucleotides are TGTGCCAGCAGCGTAGTTGAGACAGATACGCAGTATTTT. The chain uses TRBV9 and TRBJ2-3; no clear D. V lost 0 bases and J 3 bases, leaving 5 bases between the germline ends. CDR1 is SGDLS, CDR2 YYNGEE, per germline. The CDR3 has 13 amino acids.

This clone was seen just once. This rearrangement joins TRBV27 to TRBJ2-7, with D uncertain. V dropped 6 bases and J dropped 3 bases, with 6 bases sitting between them. The CDR3 totals 11 residues. Germline V gene lookup returns CDR1 MNHEY and CDR2 SMNVEV (reference sequence). For the CDR3, the DNA is TGTGCCAGCAGCCCCTACTACGAGCAGTACTTC. This translates into CASSPYYEQYF.

The chain joins TRBV30 to TRBJ2-7; TRBD2 is a possible D gene (6 bases). Germline assignment: CDR1 GTSNPN and CDR2 SVGIG (reference sequence). Trimming cost V 0 bases and J 2 bases, with 14 bases left between them. There are 15 residues in the CDR3. The CDR3 here is CAWSVGSGLTYEQYF. The CDR3 coding sequence is TGTGCCTGGAGTGTAGGTAGCGGATTGACCTACGAGCAGTACTTC.

This clone is a singleton in its sample. The V and J genes are TRBV27 and TRBJ2-7; D perhaps matches TRBD2 (6 bases). Trimming removed 5 bases from V and 5 bases from J, with 28 bases in between. Germline CDR1 is MNHEY and CDR2 is SMNVEV (reference sequence). The CDR3 has 18 amino acids. As DNA, the CDR3 is TGTGCCAGCAGTCCCTTGATCAGGTTCGGCGGGACCCCCCACGAGCAGTACTTC. Translation gives CASSPLIRFGGTPHEQYF.

The rearrangement joins TRBV11-2 to TRBJ2-7, with D unclear. V dropped 1 base and J dropped 2 bases, with 9 bases sitting between them. The CDR3 has 14 amino acids. Germline CDR1 is SGHAT and CDR2 is FQNNGV. The CDR3 loop is CASSLGGRAYEQYF. The CDR3 DNA sequence: TGTGCCAGCAGCTTAGGGGGTAGGGCCTACGAGCAGTACTTC.

The chain recombines TRBV2 with TRBJ2-7, with a tentative D call TRBD1 (6 bases). This CDR3 region has 16 residues. V lost 2 bases to trimming and J lost 3 bases, with 17 bases between them. Germline V CDR1 and CDR2: SNHLY, FYNNEI. CDR3 in amino acids: CASSESAGAQGYEQYF. In nucleotides, the CDR3 is TGTGCCAGCAGTGAATCCGCAGGGGCGCAAGGCTACGAGCAGTACTTC.

In this sample, this clone turned up once. This chain connects TRBV9 to TRBJ1-1, with 8 bases matching TRBD1. Unmatched junction bases numbered 12, after V lost 2 bases and J lost 3 bases. The CDR3 consists of 17 residues. Germline CDR1 is SGDLS and CDR2 is YYNGEE. Written as DNA, the CDR3 is TGTGCCAGCAGCGTTCGTCCCGGGACAGGTTTGGACACTGAAGCTTTCTTT. Translating it yields CASSVRPGTGLDTEAFF.

This chain uses TRBV9 with TRBJ2-7; 7 positions agree with TRBD1. Per germline, CDR1 SGDLS and CDR2 YYNGEE. The V gene end was trimmed by 3 bases and the J gene end by 0 bases; junction bases not matched to a gene: 3. The CDR3 has 14 amino acids. The DNA of the CDR3 is TGTGCCAGCAGCGGCCGGGACAGCTCCTACGAGCAGTACTTC. It translates to CASSGRDSSYEQYF.

This chain's CDR3 is CASQTPAERFEQYF. CDR3 coding DNA: TGTGCCAGCCAAACCCCAGCGGAGAGGTTCGAGCAGTACTTC. The gene calls are TRBV28 and TRBJ2-7; perhaps TRBD2 as D (5 bases). Germline CDR1 and CDR2: MDHEN and SYDVKM. The CDR3 totals 14 residues. The V gene lost 8 bases and the J gene lost 6 bases, with 20 bases spanning the gap.

The chain has TRBV5-8 and TRBJ2-5; D remains ambiguous. This CDR3 comprises 14 residues. Germline assignment: CDR1 SGHTS and CDR2 YDEGEE. Trimming left V 1 base short and J 3 bases short, with 10 bases between. DNA for the CDR3: TGTGCCAGCAGCTTGAGTACGGCCGAAGAGACCCAGTACTTC. Translated, it gives CASSLSTAEETQYF.

The chain uses TRBV6-1 and TRBJ2-1; D might be TRBD1 (5 bases). This CDR3 comprises 15 residues. The ends were cut back, 3 bases at V and 2 bases at J, with 11 bases in the middle. The germline V gene has CDR1 MNHNS and CDR2 SASEGT. The CDR3 here is CASSEIDSTYNEQFF. CDR3 DNA: TGTGCCAGCAGTGAGATCGACAGCACCTACAATGAGCAGTTCTTC.

The V gene is TRBV2, the J gene TRBJ1-3; D is unclear. The ends were cut back, 9 bases at V and 5 bases at J, with 14 bases in the middle. This CDR3 is built from 13 residues. Germline values: CDR1 SNHLY, CDR2 FYNNEI. CDR3 protein: CARKTGYRNTIYF. In DNA form, the CDR3 reads TGTGCCAGAAAGACCGGTTACAGAAACACCATATATTTT.

The chain recombines TRBV7-8 with TRBJ1-3, with D perhaps TRBD1 (5 bases). V was clipped by 6 bases and J by 0 bases, with 15 bases between them. The CDR3 consists of 16 residues. The germline V gene encodes CDR1 SGHVS and CDR2 FQNEAQ. The CDR3 DNA reads TGTGCCAGCAGACCTGGGGCAGGCTACTCTGGAAACACCATATATTTT. The encoded protein is CASRPGAGYSGNTIYF.